This T cell receptor (beta chain) is drawn from a study of T cell responses to AZD1222 COVID-19 vaccine. In regard to this clone: What it binds is unknown.

The study's findings and limits: Dominant at 160-218 and 743-854, vaccine-associated CD4 TCRs also spanned spike. All repertoire sampling was performed exclusively after the peak T cell response.

Measured with immunoSEQ multiplex PCR; TCRdb has only the in-frame clones, and not every one. The table shows just over 150,000 clones, with around nine tenths occurring only once. The sequence came from an adult who had recovered from COVID-19. The sequencing here drew on peripheral blood, taken after recovery from COVID-19.

CDR3 nucleotide sequence: TGTGCCAGCAGTTTTCGGCGGGGCGATGAGCAGTTCTTC. Residues: CASSFRRGDEQFF. This chain links TRBV27 with TRBJ2-1; tentatively, D is TRBD2 (6 bases). The CDR3 is 13 residues long. V was clipped by 3 bases and J by 8 bases, with 11 bases between them. Germline values: CDR1 MNHEY, CDR2 SMNVEV (reference sequence).